Described below is a single TCR beta chain sequence and its context. The antigen is unknown. The V gene end was trimmed by 5 bases and the J gene end by 5 bases; junction bases not matched to a gene: 5. There are 12 residues in the CDR3. Germline CDR1 DFQATT, CDR2 SNEGSKA (reference sequence). Using its own MiXCR run on the multiplex PCR reads, TCRdb lists one record per CDR3 protein. The table includes 200,000 to 250,000 distinct CDR3 sequences, 34% detected once. Breast cancer patients provided tissue from their axillary draining lymph nodes. The sample is drawn from a study of breast tumors, draining lymph nodes, adjacent tissues. Notes on the study in general: Tumor T cell lymph node origin was a supported hypothesis, not proven. Compared with basal-like, luminal-like tumors shared significantly more repertoire with nontumor tissue. Tumors had less TCR diversity than lymph nodes, more than nontumor tissue.

Sequencing was done on a sample of axillary lymph node tissue. The clonotype was recovered from a female donor with breast cancer. Some clones in this sample may be carry-over from other donors' samples. The chain couples TRBV20-1 to TRBJ1-1; 7 bases are a match to TRBD1. The CDR3 DNA reads TGCAGTGCTTGGGACAGATCAACTGAAGCTTTCTTT. This translates into CSAWDRSTEAFF.